Presented here are 29 T cell receptor beta chains from one specimen sequenced in a study of T cells in localized non-small cell lung cancer. Measured with immunoSEQ multiplex PCR; TCRdb has only the in-frame clones, and not every one. This table has under 40,000 clones, around 79% appearing once. The sequences come from peripheral blood, collected before any cancer treatment. These receptors originate from a male donor older than 55 with stage III squamous cell lung carcinoma.

This rearrangement joins TRBV4-1 to TRBJ1-2; 8 bases line up with TRBD1. The CDR3 consists of 15 residues. V lost 1 base and J lost 1; bases outside the gene matches: 2. Germline CDR1 MGHRA, CDR2 YSYEKL. In DNA form, the CDR3 reads TGCGCCAGCAGCCAAGTCGGACAGGGTAACTATGGCTACACCTTC. It is translated as CASSQVGQGNYGYTF.

V usage is TRBV4-2 and J usage is TRBJ1-1; D is undetermined. CDR1 and CDR2 from the germline V gene are LGHNA and YNFKEQ. The CDR3 totals 18 residues. The V and J ends lost 1 base and 5 bases respectively, with 23 bases between them. The DNA for the CDR3 is TGTGCCAGCAGCCAAGGGCCCGTTGTTGATCGCCGGGGAACTGAAGCTTTCTTT. This sequence encodes CASSQGPVVDRRGTEAFF.

This clone was detected once. The chain uses TRBV18 and TRBJ1-5; possibly TRBD1 for D (5 bases). The V and J ends lost 0 bases and 10 bases respectively, with 16 bases between them. Germline V gene lookup returns CDR1 KGHSH and CDR2 LQKENI. The CDR3 totals 15 residues. CDR3 residues: CASSPPDGGSAPQHF. DNA of the CDR3: TGTGCCAGCTCACCACCGGACGGGGGATCAGCCCCCCAGCATTTT.

This clone was seen a handful of times. The chain recombines TRBV7-9 with TRBJ1-1; TRBD1 agrees at 7 bases. With 3 bases clipped from V and 7 bases from J, the junction kept 8 bases outside the gene matches. The CDR3 consists of 14 residues. The germline CDR1 and CDR2 sequences are SEHNR and FQNEAQ (reference sequence). The CDR3 DNA reads as TGTGCCAGCAGCTTCCCCGGGACAGAAAATGAAGCTTTCTTT. This sequence encodes CASSFPGTENEAFF.

Only a few counts were recorded for this clone. The chain combines TRBV30 with TRBJ2-1; TRBD2 aligns across 9 bases. The length of the CDR3 is 14 residues. Trimming removed 6 bases from V and 3 bases from J; junction bases left unmatched: 6. Germline V gene lookup returns CDR1 GTSNPN and CDR2 SVGIG (reference sequence). For the CDR3, the DNA is TGTGCCTGCCTGCGGGGGGGTTTCTACAATGAGCAGTTCTTC. Amino acids: CACLRGGFYNEQFF. Variable domain in full (rest from reference TRBV30 and TRBJ2-1): SQTIHQWPATLVQPVGSPLSLECTVEGTSNPNLYWYRQAAGRGLQLLFYSVGIGQISSEVPQNLSASRPQDRQFILSSKKLLLSDSGFYLCACLRGGFYNEQFFGPGTRLTVL.

This clone qualifies as hyperexpanded. The chain has TRBV19 and TRBJ1-5; D is perhaps TRBD1 (5 bases). The CDR3 is 15 amino acids. Trimming stripped 5 bases from V and 9 bases from J, with 20 bases between. The germline gives CDR1 LNHDA, CDR2 SQIVND (reference sequence). CDR3 nucleotides: TGTGCCAGTAGTGCCCCCGGGACCGCAGTACTGCCCCAGCATTTT. Translating gives CASSAPGTAVLPQHF.

This clone has more than one count but fewer than ten. The J gene is TRBJ2-1, the V gene TRBV5-1, with 9 bases aligning to TRBD2. Germline CDR1 is SGHRS and CDR2 is YFSETQ. Losses at the gene ends were 0 bases for V and 2 bases for J; bases not matched to a gene: 3. The CDR3 runs 16 residues. Here the CDR3 reads CASSLDGLATYNEQFF. The DNA of the CDR3 is TGCGCCAGCAGCTTGGATGGACTAGCGACCTACAATGAGCAGTTCTTC.

This rearrangement joins TRBV2 to TRBJ2-6; D perhaps matches TRBD1 (7 bases). CDR1 SNHLY and CDR2 FYNNEI come from the germline V gene. The CDR3 sequence is 16 residues long. V dropped 10 bases and J dropped 4 bases, with 20 bases sitting between them. CDR3 sequence reads: CATAGQSNLGANVLTF. The CDR3 DNA follows: TGTGCCACCGCGGGACAGTCCAACCTCGGGGCCAACGTCCTGACTTTC.

This clone turned up a few times. The CDR3 reads CASSQVNTFGNTIYF. CDR3 nucleotide sequence: TGCGCCAGCAGCCAAGTAAACACGTTTGGAAACACCATATATTTT. V gene TRBV4-1 combines with J gene TRBJ1-3, with D unresolved. Trimming took 1 base from V and 3 from J, leaving 10 bases between them. Germline V lookup: CDR1 MGHRA, CDR2 YSYEKL. The CDR3 covers 15 residues.

The chain couples TRBV27 to TRBJ1-1; no clear D gene. V was clipped by 3 bases and J by 1 base, with 9 bases between them. CDR3 size: 14 residues. Germline V CDR1 and CDR2: MNHEY, SMNVEV (reference sequence). The CDR3 reads CASSFLGSNTEAFF. CDR3 coding DNA: TGTGCCAGCAGTTTTCTGGGGTCGAACACTGAAGCTTTCTTT.

The chain carries TRBV5-8 and TRBJ2-1, with 10 bases lining up with TRBD1. V lost 3 bases and J lost 5; bases outside the gene matches: 5. The CDR3 is made up of 15 amino acids. Germline V gene sequence: CDR1 SGHTS, CDR2 YDEGEE. The CDR3 region is CASSWGTGADNEQFF. CDR3 bases: TGTGCCAGCAGCTGGGGGACAGGGGCGGACAATGAGCAGTTCTTC. Full variable domain (remainder filled in from reference TRBV5-8 and TRBJ2-1): EAGVTQSPTHLIKTRGQQATLRCSPISGHTSVYWYQQALGLGLQFLLWYDEGEERNRGNFPPRFSGRQFPNYSSELNVNALELEDSALYLCASSWGTGADNEQFFGPGTRLTVL.

CDR3 protein: CSVPPRAGERNEQFF. The CDR3 DNA reads as TGCAGCGTGCCCCCTCGGGCAGGGGAAAGAAATGAGCAGTTCTTC. This sequence joins TRBV29-1 and TRBJ2-1, with D possibly matching TRBD1 (6 bases). Germline-derived CDR1 and CDR2 are SQVTM and ANQGSEA. CDR3 length: 15 amino acids. Trimming removed 6 bases at V and 7 bases at J, with 22 bases between.

The chain has TRBV7-2 and TRBJ2-7, with D possibly matching TRBD2 (5 bases). The V end lost 1 base, the J end lost 2 bases, and 9 bases lay between the germline ends. There are 14 residues in the CDR3. CDR1 is SGHTA and CDR2 is FQGNSA in the germline V gene. The CDR3 DNA reads as TGTGCCAGCAGCTTAGGGGCGGGCGCCTACGAGCAGTACTTC. The encoded protein is CASSLGAGAYEQYF. Looking up the rest from reference TRBV7-2 and TRBJ2-7 gives the full variable domain: GAGVSQSPSNKVTEKGKDVELRCDPISGHTALYWYRQSLGQGLEFLIYFQGNSAPDKSGLPSDRFSAERTGGSVSTLTIQRTQQEDSAVYLCASSLGAGAYEQYFGPGTRLTVT.

This chain connects TRBV9 to TRBJ1-6; D possibly corresponds to TRBD1 (5 bases). With 2 bases removed from V and 6 bases from J, the gap between germline ends came to 9 bases. Germline V gene sequence: CDR1 SGDLS, CDR2 YYNGEE. The CDR3 spans 14 residues. As DNA, the CDR3 is TGTGCCAGCAGCGTTAGGGGAGCTAATTCACCCCTCCACTTT. Amino acids: CASSVRGANSPLHF.

The chain recombines TRBV5-1 with TRBJ1-2, with a weak D call TRBD1 (5 bases). Germline CDR1 reads SGHRS; CDR2 reads YFSETQ. The V end was cut by 0 bases, the J end by 0 bases, with 9 bases between. This CDR3 spans 15 amino acids. The CDR3 protein is CASSLAGTANYGYTF. In nucleotides, the CDR3 is TGCGCCAGCAGCTTGGCGGGGACCGCTAACTATGGCTACACCTTC.

The gene calls are TRBV7-6 and TRBJ2-5, with D possibly being TRBD2 (5 bases). V lost 0 bases to trimming and J lost 5 bases, with 13 bases between them. Germline-derived CDR1 and CDR2 are SGHVS and FNYEAQ. The CDR3 totals 15 residues. The CDR3 spells CASSLARTEAETQYF. CDR3 bases: TGTGCCAGCAGCTTAGCGCGGACGGAGGCGGAGACCCAGTACTTC.

The chain combines TRBV2 with TRBJ1-5; 8 nucleotides align to TRBD1. The germline V gene has CDR1 SNHLY and CDR2 FYNNEI. Losses at the gene ends were 2 bases for V and 4 bases for J; bases not matched to a gene: 4. This CDR3 comprises 15 residues. CDR3 sequence reads: CASSENRGRNQPQHF. CDR3 DNA: TGTGCCAGCAGTGAAAACAGGGGGAGAAATCAGCCCCAGCATTTT. Using reference TRBV2 and TRBJ1-5 for the parts outside the CDR3, the full variable domain is EPEVTQTPSHQVTQMGQEVILRCVPISNHLYFYWYRQILGQKVEFLVSFYNNEISEKSEIFDDQFSVERPDGSNFTLKIRSTKLEDSAMYFCASSENRGRNQPQHFGDGTRLSIL.

The chain uses TRBV6-5 and TRBJ2-7, with D possibly being TRBD2 (6 bases). This CDR3 has 15 amino acids. Trimming left V 0 bases short and J 3 bases short, with 12 bases between. Germline CDR1 and CDR2: MNHEY and SVGAGI. CDR3 protein: CASSYSVAEYYEQYF. The DNA of the CDR3 is TGTGCCAGCAGTTACTCAGTAGCGGAGTACTACGAGCAGTACTTC.

The chain employs TRBV5-5 and TRBJ1-1, with 7 positions matching TRBD1. This CDR3 is built from 13 residues. Per the germline V gene, CDR1 is SGHKS and CDR2 is YYEKEE (reference sequence). The V gene end was trimmed by 5 bases and the J gene end by 3 bases; junction bases not matched to a gene: 4. DNA for the CDR3: TGTGCCAGCAGGACTCAGGGGGACACTGAAGCTTTCTTT. This gives the protein CASRTQGDTEAFF.

The V call is TRBV10-3, the J call TRBJ1-5; the match to TRBD1 covers 7 bases. This CDR3 comprises 16 residues. Germline CDR1 ENHRY, CDR2 SYGVKD. V lost 2 bases to trimming and J lost 0 bases; unmatched junction nucleotides: 4. CDR3 in DNA: TGTGCCATCAGTGAGCTGGGGACAGATAGCAATCAGCCCCAGCATTTT. It codes for CAISELGTDSNQPQHF.

This chain uses TRBV2 with TRBJ2-7; D uncertain. Trimming pared 7 bases from V and 4 bases from J, leaving 17 bases between. The CDR3 spans 14 residues. Germline values: CDR1 SNHLY, CDR2 FYNNEI. CDR3 loop: CASKLQGFGYEQYF. DNA of the CDR3: TGTGCCAGCAAGCTGCAAGGGTTCGGGTACGAGCAGTACTTC.

The chain links TRBV6-5 to TRBJ2-7, with D possibly being TRBD2 (6 bases). Germline V gives CDR1 MNHEY, CDR2 SVGAGI. The ends were cut back, 4 bases at V and 2 bases at J, with 15 bases in the middle. CDR3 length: 15 amino acids. The CDR3 DNA reads as TGTGCCAGCAGTTCTCTACGACTAGAAGCCTACGAGCAGTACTTC. Amino acids: CASSSLRLEAYEQYF.

V and J are TRBV7-8 and TRBJ2-1; D may correspond to TRBD1 or TRBD2 (5 bases each). The germline CDR1 and CDR2 sequences are SGHVS and FQNEAQ. The CDR3 extends over 12 amino acids. Trimming left V 6 bases short and J 7 bases short, with 10 bases between. The CDR3 sequence: CASRHEGNEQFF. The CDR3 DNA is TGTGCCAGCAGGCACGAGGGGAATGAGCAGTTCTTC.

The rearrangement joins TRBV15 to TRBJ2-1, with 7 positions matching TRBD2. The CDR3 is 17 residues long. J was trimmed by 4 bases and V by 0 bases; bases with no gene match: 9. Germline lookup yields CDR1 LNHNV and CDR2 YYDKDF (reference sequence). The CDR3 region is CATSRDRGLRPYNEQFF. In DNA, the CDR3 is TGTGCCACCAGCAGAGATAGGGGACTACGCCCTTACAATGAGCAGTTCTTC.

The chain links TRBV30 to TRBJ2-1; TRBD2 matches 10 bases. The length of the CDR3 is 16 residues. With V trimmed by 0 bases and J by 4 bases, 6 bases remained unmatched. Germline loops: CDR1 GTSNPN, CDR2 SVGIG (reference sequence). In DNA, the CDR3 is TGTGCCTGGAGTGTACCCGGACTAGCGGCATACAATGAGCAGTTCTTC. The encoded protein is CAWSVPGLAAYNEQFF.

The chain links TRBV6-5 to TRBJ1-2; no reliable D call. This CDR3 has 15 residues. The germline CDR1 and CDR2 sequences are MNHEY and SVGAGI. The V end lost 5 bases, the J end lost 3 bases, and 16 bases lay between the germline ends. Written as DNA, the CDR3 is TGTGCCAGCAGTCCCCAGCGGGGATGGGACTATGGCTACACCTTC. This encodes CASSPQRGWDYGYTF.

This chain links TRBV10-3 with TRBJ1-1, with TRBD1 matching over 12 bases. Per germline, CDR1 ENHRY and CDR2 SYGVKD. Trimming at V came to 5 bases and at J to 6 bases, leaving 10 bases not matched to a gene. The CDR3 is 16 amino acids. The CDR3 DNA sequence: TGTGCCATCAGTTCCGGGACAGGGGGCGCGTTCCCTGAAGCTTTCTTT. It encodes CAISSGTGGAFPEAFF.

The sample holds one count of this clone. The V call is TRBV18, the J call TRBJ2-2; no clear D gene. The germline V gene has CDR1 KGHSH and CDR2 LQKENI. This CDR3 is 12 amino acids long. V was cut by 1 base and J by 5 bases, with 2 bases left in between. The CDR3: CASSPQTGELFF. The CDR3 DNA follows: TGTGCCAGCTCACCACAAACCGGGGAGCTGTTTTTT.

The chain combines TRBV7-9 with TRBJ2-2; TRBD1 matches 8 bases. This CDR3 comprises 14 residues. The junction had 4 bases not matched to a gene; V was cut back by 5 bases and J by 5 bases. In germline, CDR1 is SEHNR, CDR2 FQNEAQ (reference sequence). CDR3 region: CASSDRGSTGELFF. CDR3 bases: TGTGCCAGCAGCGACAGGGGAAGTACCGGGGAGCTGTTTTTT.